This T cell receptor (beta chain) is drawn from a study of T-cell reconstitution after alpha-beta-depleted transplantation in children. Trimming pared 3 bases from V and 1 base from J, leaving 13 bases between. CDR1 is DFQATT and CDR2 is SNEGSKA in the germline V gene (reference sequence). The CDR3 spans 15 residues. Researchers prepared the TCRbeta library using unique molecular identifiers, the study reports. TCRdb called the PCR reads again in MiXCR, with one record for every CDR3 protein. The sample consists of fewer than 700,000 distinct CDR3 sequences, over 10% of them appearing once. Study-wide points: Hyperexpanded clones declined; after one year, newly produced T cells mostly supplied diversity.

This clonotype came up many times. Its cognate antigen is unknown. This chain connects TRBV20-1 to TRBJ2-1, with D possibly being TRBD2 (6 bases). Sample: PBMCs, mostly from graft donor cells, taken 360 days after TCRalphabeta/CD19-depleted stem cell transplant. The receptor was isolated from a male patient younger than 18 who had a stem cell transplant for acute myeloid leukemia, so the T cells may come from the graft donor. The CDR3, as DNA: TGCAGTGCTAGCCCTGTGGGGGGTTCCTACAATGAGCAGTTCTTC. Translating gives CSASPVGGSYNEQFF.